The 18 T cell receptor beta chains given below trace back to one sample, sequenced in a study of beta chain features in type 1 diabetes. Study-wide results and caveats: All four CD4+ subsets of Type 1 diabetes patients contained TCRB CDR3s that were moderately but significantly shorter.

These receptors have no identified antigens. Expressed TCRB transcripts were sequenced because the entire RNA isolate underwent reverse transcription. Generated by immunoSEQ multiplex PCR, the TCRdb table keeps only in-frame clones and is missing some. The profile shows more than 100,000 clones, over 15% of them singletons. The specimen was central memory CD4+ T cells from blood. The receptor set was obtained from a man aged 25 to 40 with type 1 diabetes.

This clone turned up a few times. A read error is the likely source, as a far larger clone sits one nucleotide away. This chain links TRBV14 with TRBJ2-7, with D possibly being TRBD2 (6 bases). The germline CDR1 and CDR2 sequences are SGHDN and FVKESK. The CDR3 length is 15 residues. CDR3 in amino acids: CAISQATSNSYEQYF. The CDR3 nucleotides are TGTGCCATCAGCCAAGCTACTAGCAATTCCTACGAGCAGTACTTC.

The J gene is TRBJ2-5, the V gene TRBV7-7; no clear D gene. The length of the CDR3 is 12 residues. V lost 5 bases and J lost 7, with 11 bases in between. Germline lookup yields CDR1 SSHAT and CDR2 FNYEAQ (reference sequence). CDR3 coding DNA: TGTGCCAGCAGCCCCGATGAGATGACCCAGTACTTC. Protein product: CASSPDEMTQYF. Full variable domain (outside the CDR3, taken from reference TRBV7-7 and TRBJ2-5): GAGVSQSPRYKVTKRGQDVTLRCDPISSHATLYWYQQALGQGPEFLTYFNYEAQPDKSGLPSDRFSAERPEGSISTLTIQRTEQRDSAMYRCASSPDEMTQYFGPGTRLLVL.

A note on this clone: A far larger clone lies a single base away; this is likely a read error. J is TRBJ2-3 and V is TRBV11-3, with D possibly being TRBD2 (5 bases). The germline CDR1 and CDR2 sequences are SGHNT and YENEEA. The CDR3 contains 15 residues. Trimming left V 5 bases short and J 3 bases short, with 15 bases between. The CDR3 region is CASSLGSRRTDTQYF. The DNA of the CDR3 is TGTGCCAGCAGCCTAGGGAGTAGGCGGACAGATACGCAGTATTTT.

Only a few counts were recorded for this clone. This sequence joins TRBV9 and TRBJ1-6; 11 bases match TRBD1. V trimming: 3 bases; J trimming: 6 bases; junction bases outside the gene matches: 5. The length of the CDR3 is 16 residues. Germline values: CDR1 SGDLS, CDR2 YYNGEE. The CDR3 spells CASSEQGTGGNSPLHF. Here the CDR3 DNA reads TGTGCCAGCAGCGAACAAGGGACAGGGGGTAATTCACCCCTCCACTTT.

This rearrangement joins TRBV7-2 to TRBJ1-2; the D is unclear. Germline V gene data show CDR1 as SGHTA and CDR2 as FQGNSA. This CDR3 is built from 13 residues. Trimming shortened V by 5 bases and J by 4 bases, and 11 bases separated the two germline ends. The CDR3 sequence is CASSTGSSYGYTF. DNA of the CDR3: TGTGCCAGCAGCACCGGTAGTAGCTATGGCTACACCTTC.

J is TRBJ1-5 and V is TRBV27, with a weak D call TRBD1 (5 bases). Trimming pared 3 bases from V and 7 bases from J, leaving 16 bases between. Germline lookup yields CDR1 MNHEY and CDR2 SMNVEV (reference sequence). The CDR3 consists of 15 residues. Here the CDR3 DNA reads TGTGCCAGCAGTTTGGTTTTCGGGGGTTGGCAGCCCCAGCATTTT. Translated: CASSLVFGGWQPQHF.

This chain joins TRBV29-1 and TRBJ2-5; TRBD1 agrees at 7 bases. The J call may be mistaken, given a closer DNA end match to TRBJ2-7. This CDR3 is 11 amino acids long. Germline CDR1 reads SQVTM; CDR2 reads ANQGSEA. CDR3 sequence: CSFRTGDEQYF. For the CDR3, the DNA is TGCAGCTTCCGAACAGGGGACGAGCAGTACTTC.

This clone is a singleton in its sample. The chain recombines TRBV11-2 with TRBJ1-2; D call uncertain. CDR1 and CDR2 from the germline V gene are SGHAT and FQNNGV. The CDR3 runs 12 residues. V was shortened by 5 bases and J by 4 bases, with 8 bases between the two germline ends. The CDR3 loop reads CASSPVGYGYTF. The CDR3 nucleotides read TGTGCCAGCAGCCCCGTTGGCTATGGCTACACCTTC.

The DNA of the CDR3 is TGTGCCAGCACCCAGGGCGGGGATACGCAGTATTTT. Protein product: CASTQGGDTQYF. The chain carries TRBV2 and TRBJ2-3; possibly TRBD1 or TRBD2 for D (5 bases each). There are 12 residues in the CDR3. Germline CDR1 is SNHLY and CDR2 is FYNNEI. V lost 7 bases, J lost 6 bases, and 11 bases lay in between.

This clone was seen at least ten times. The chain has TRBV15 and TRBJ2-7; 9 nucleotides agree with TRBD1. The CDR3 contains 18 residues. V trimming: 1 base; J trimming: 1 base; junction bases outside the gene matches: 11. The germline CDR1 and CDR2 sequences are LNHNV and YYDKDF (reference sequence). CDR3 coding DNA: TGTGCCACCAGCAGAGGTTTAATTGCCGGGACAGGGTCCTACGAGCAGTACTTC. It translates to CATSRGLIAGTGSYEQYF.

The genes are TRBV5-1 and TRBJ2-5; a weak D match, TRBD2 (6 bases). Germline CDR1 and CDR2: SGHRS and YFSETQ. V was trimmed by 0 bases and J by 5 bases, leaving 17 bases between them. The length of the CDR3 is 16 residues. The CDR3, as DNA: TGCGCCAGCAGCTTGGGATTTGAATCCCGGGAGGAGACCCAGTACTTC. Amino acid sequence: CASSLGFESREETQYF.

The V gene is TRBV5-4, the J gene TRBJ2-3; TRBD2 matches at 9 bases. Losses at the gene ends were 4 bases for V and 3 bases for J; bases not matched to a gene: 6. From germline, CDR1 is SGHNT and CDR2 YYREEE (reference sequence). The CDR3 consists of 15 residues. The CDR3 region has the DNA TGTGCCAGCAGCCCGGGACTAGCAGGTACAGATACGCAGTATTTT. Protein sequence: CASSPGLAGTDTQYF.

This clone was seen only a few times. V usage is TRBV7-2 and J usage is TRBJ2-7; D is undetermined. There are 13 residues in the CDR3. The germline V gene has CDR1 SGHTA and CDR2 FQGNSA. Trimming left V 4 bases short and J 8 bases short, with 15 bases between. CDR3 in DNA: TGTGCCAGCAGCTCCGACAACAACGGACAGCAGTACTTC. Amino acids: CASSSDNNGQQYF.

The chain couples TRBV7-9 to TRBJ2-3, with 10 bases matching TRBD2. J was trimmed by 2 bases and V by 3 bases; bases with no gene match: 2. Germline V gene data show CDR1 as SEHNR and CDR2 as FQNEAQ (reference sequence). CDR3 length equals 15 residues. CDR3 in amino acids: CASSFGLAVTDTQYF. The CDR3 DNA reads as TGTGCCAGCAGCTTCGGACTAGCGGTCACAGATACGCAGTATTTT.

V gene TRBV7-2 combines with J gene TRBJ1-2, with no clear D. V lost 2 bases to trimming and J lost 8 bases, with 9 bases between them. Looked up from germline, CDR1 is SGHTA and CDR2 is FQGNSA. This CDR3 contains 12 residues. In DNA, the CDR3 is TGTGCCAGCAGCTTACTCGGGAAAGGCTACACCTTC. Its translation: CASSLLGKGYTF.

The rearrangement uses TRBV11-2 and TRBJ2-7; 10 bases fit TRBD1. With V trimmed by 3 bases and J by 3 bases, 5 bases remained unmatched. The CDR3 is made up of 15 amino acids. Germline V lookup: CDR1 SGHAT, CDR2 FQNNGV. The CDR3: CASSFEGQGHYEQYF. As DNA, the CDR3 is TGTGCCAGCAGCTTTGAGGGACAGGGGCACTACGAGCAGTACTTC.

Only a few counts were recorded for this clone. This chain connects TRBV2 to TRBJ2-3; TRBD1 matches at 8 bases. Trimming removed 10 bases from V and 3 bases from J; junction bases left unmatched: 3. CDR3 size: 12 residues. Germline loops: CDR1 SNHLY, CDR2 FYNNEI. The CDR3 loop reads CATGQGTDTQYF. CDR3 DNA sequence: TGTGCCACCGGACAGGGAACAGATACGCAGTATTTT.

The table lists this clone with a few counts. The chain is built from TRBV29-1 and TRBJ1-3; D not resolved. CDR1 is SQVTM and CDR2 is ANQGSEA in the germline V gene. V dropped 3 bases and J dropped 2 bases, with 5 bases sitting between them. This CDR3 is built from 12 residues. The CDR3 bases are TGCAGCGTTGAGCTGGCTGGAAACACCATATATTTT. Its translation: CSVELAGNTIYF.